This T cell receptor (beta chain) was observed in a study of radiation and T cells in renal cell carcinoma. Notes on this clone: Antigen unknown.

With 4 bases removed from V and 6 bases from J, the gap between germline ends came to 10 bases. This CDR3 spans 12 amino acids. Germline loops: CDR1 MDHEN, CDR2 SYDVKM. The study, taken as a whole, reports: No pretreatment tumor biopsies were available for baseline clonotypes. Top tumor clonotypes rose in blood 2 weeks post-radiation, then contracted.

Using immunoSEQ multiplex PCR, the repertoire was profiled, and TCRdb retains in-frame clones only, with some absent. The sample gives 130,000 to 150,000 clones, about 88% of which show up once; around 17% is in the top ten. Time point meaning: blood 4 weeks post-SBRT, at nephrectomy. This sample's treatment: 15 Gy SBRT to primary tumor, nephrectomy 4 weeks later. Nephrectomy followed 15 Gy stereotactic body radiation by 4 weeks. Blood was sampled at baseline, 2 weeks and 4 weeks after SBRT. This sequence originates from a woman in her 50s with renal cell carcinoma. The material was blood, obtained from a patient whose treatment included radiotherapy and nephrectomy. V is TRBV28 and J is TRBJ2-7; no clear D. The CDR3 is CASSSVPPEQYF. The CDR3, as DNA: TGTGCCAGCAGTTCTGTCCCTCCCGAGCAGTACTTC.